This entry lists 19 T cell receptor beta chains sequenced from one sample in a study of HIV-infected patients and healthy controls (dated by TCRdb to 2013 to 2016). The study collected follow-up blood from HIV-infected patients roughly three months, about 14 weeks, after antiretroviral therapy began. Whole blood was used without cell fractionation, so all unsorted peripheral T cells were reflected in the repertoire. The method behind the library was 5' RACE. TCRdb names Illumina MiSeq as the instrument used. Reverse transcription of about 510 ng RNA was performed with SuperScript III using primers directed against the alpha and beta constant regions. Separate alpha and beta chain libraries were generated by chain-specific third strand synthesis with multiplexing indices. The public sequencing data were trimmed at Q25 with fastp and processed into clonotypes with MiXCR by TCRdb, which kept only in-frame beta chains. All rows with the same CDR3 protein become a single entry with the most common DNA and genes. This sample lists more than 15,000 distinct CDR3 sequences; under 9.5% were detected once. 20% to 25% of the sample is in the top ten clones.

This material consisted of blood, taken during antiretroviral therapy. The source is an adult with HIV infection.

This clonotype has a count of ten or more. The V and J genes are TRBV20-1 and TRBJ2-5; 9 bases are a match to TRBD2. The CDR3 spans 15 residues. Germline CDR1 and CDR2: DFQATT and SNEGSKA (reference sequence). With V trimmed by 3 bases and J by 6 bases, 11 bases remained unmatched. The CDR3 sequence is CSARALMTSGQTQYF. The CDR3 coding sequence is TGCAGTGCTAGGGCCCTTATGACTAGCGGTCAGACCCAGTACTTC.

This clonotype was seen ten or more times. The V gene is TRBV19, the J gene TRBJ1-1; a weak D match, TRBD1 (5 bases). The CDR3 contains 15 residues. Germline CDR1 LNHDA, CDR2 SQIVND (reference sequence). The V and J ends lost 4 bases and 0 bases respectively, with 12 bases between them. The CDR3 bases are TGTGCCAGTAGTACAGGGTTGGCGATGAACACTGAAGCTTTCTTT. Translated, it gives CASSTGLAMNTEAFF. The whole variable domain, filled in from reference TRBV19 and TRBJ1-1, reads DGGITQSPKYLFRKEGQNVTLSCEQNLNHDAMYWYRQDPGQGLRLIYYSQIVNDFQKGDIAEGYSVSREKKESFPLTVTSAQKNPTAFYLCASSTGLAMNTEAFFGQGTRLTVV.

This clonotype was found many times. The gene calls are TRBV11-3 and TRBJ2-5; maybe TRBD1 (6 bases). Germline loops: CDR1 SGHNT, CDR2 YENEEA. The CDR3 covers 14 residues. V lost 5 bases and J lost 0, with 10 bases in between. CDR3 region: CASSPGTNQETQYF. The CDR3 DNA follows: TGTGCCAGCAGCCCGGGGACAAACCAAGAGACCCAGTACTTC.

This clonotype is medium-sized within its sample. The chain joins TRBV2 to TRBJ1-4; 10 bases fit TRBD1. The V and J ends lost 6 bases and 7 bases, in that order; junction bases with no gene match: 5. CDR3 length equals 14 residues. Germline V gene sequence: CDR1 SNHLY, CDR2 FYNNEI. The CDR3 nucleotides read TGTGCCAGCAGCCCGACAGGGGGCCGTGAAAAACTGTTTTTT. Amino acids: CASSPTGGREKLFF.

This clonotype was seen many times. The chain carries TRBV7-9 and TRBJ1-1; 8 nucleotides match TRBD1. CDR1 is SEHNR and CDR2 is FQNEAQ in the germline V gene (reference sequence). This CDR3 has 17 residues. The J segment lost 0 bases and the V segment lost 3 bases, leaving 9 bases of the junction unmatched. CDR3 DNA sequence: TGTGCCAGCAGCTTTTTTTCCAGGGGGCACATGAACACTGAAGCTTTCTTT. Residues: CASSFFSRGHMNTEAFF.

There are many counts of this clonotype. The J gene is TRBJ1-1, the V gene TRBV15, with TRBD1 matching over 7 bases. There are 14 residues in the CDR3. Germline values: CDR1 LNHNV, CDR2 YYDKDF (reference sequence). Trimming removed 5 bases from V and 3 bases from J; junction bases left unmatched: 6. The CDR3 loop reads CATSARQGDTEAFF. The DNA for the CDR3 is TGTGCCACCAGCGCCCGACAGGGAGACACTGAAGCTTTCTTT.

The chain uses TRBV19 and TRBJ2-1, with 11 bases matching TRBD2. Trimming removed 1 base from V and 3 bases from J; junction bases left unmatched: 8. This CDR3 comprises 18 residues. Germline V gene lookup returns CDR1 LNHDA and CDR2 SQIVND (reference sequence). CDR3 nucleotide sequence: TGTGCCAGTAGTATAGGGCTAGCGGGAGGAGGAAACTACAATGAGCAGTTCTTC. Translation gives CASSIGLAGGGNYNEQFF.

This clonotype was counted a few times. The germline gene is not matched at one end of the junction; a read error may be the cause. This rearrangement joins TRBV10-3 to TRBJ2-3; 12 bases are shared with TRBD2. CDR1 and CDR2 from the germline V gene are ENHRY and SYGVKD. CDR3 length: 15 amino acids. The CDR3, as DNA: TGTGCCATCAGTGAGTCGACTCGTGGACTAGCGGGGTCTGCCTTT. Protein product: CAISESTRGLAGSAF.

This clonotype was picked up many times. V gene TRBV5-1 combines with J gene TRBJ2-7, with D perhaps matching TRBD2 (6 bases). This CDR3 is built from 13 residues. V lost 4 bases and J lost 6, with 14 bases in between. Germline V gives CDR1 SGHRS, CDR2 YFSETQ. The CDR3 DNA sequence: TGCGCCAGCAGCCCACGGCCCGGGAGCGAGCAGTACTTC. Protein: CASSPRPGSEQYF.

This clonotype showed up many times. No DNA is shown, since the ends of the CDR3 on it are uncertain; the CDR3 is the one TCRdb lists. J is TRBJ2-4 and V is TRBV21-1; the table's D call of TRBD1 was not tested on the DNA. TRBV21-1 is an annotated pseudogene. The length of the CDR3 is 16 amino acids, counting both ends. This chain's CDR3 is CASSKVGKGTKNIQYF.

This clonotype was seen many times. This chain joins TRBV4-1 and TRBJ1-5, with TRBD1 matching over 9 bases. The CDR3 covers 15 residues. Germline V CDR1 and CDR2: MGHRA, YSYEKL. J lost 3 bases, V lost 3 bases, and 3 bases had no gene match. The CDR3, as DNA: TGCGCCAGCAGCCAGGGGACAGGGTACAATCAGCCCCAGCATTTT. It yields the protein CASSQGTGYNQPQHF.

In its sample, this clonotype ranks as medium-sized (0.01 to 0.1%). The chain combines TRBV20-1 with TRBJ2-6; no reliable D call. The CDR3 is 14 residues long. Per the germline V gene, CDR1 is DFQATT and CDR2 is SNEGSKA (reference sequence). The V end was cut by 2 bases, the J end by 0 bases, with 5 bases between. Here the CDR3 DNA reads TGCAGTGCTAGAATCGTCTCTGGGGCCAACGTCCTGACTTTC. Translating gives CSARIVSGANVLTF.

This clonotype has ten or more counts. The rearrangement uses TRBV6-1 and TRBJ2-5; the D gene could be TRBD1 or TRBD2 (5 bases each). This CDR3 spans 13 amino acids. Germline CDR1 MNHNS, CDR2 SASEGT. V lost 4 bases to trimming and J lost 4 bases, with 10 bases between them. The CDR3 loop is CASSGGVGETQYF. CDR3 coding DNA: TGTGCCAGCAGTGGAGGGGTAGGAGAGACCCAGTACTTC.

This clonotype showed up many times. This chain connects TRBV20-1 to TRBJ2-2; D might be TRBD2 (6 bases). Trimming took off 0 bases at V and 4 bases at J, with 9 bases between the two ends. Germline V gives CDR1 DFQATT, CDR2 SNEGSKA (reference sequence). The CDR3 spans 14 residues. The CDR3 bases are TGCAGTGCTAGAGAGAGCGGGCTCACCGGGGAGCTGTTTTTT. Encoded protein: CSARESGLTGELFF.

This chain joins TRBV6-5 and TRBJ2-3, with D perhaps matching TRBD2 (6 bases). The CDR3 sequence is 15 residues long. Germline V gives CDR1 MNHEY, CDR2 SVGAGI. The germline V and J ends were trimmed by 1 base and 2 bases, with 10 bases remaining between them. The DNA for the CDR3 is TGTGCCAGCAGTTACTTAGCGGAGATCACAGATACGCAGTATTTT. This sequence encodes CASSYLAEITDTQYF.

The CDR3 DNA sequence: TGTGCCAGCAGGGTGGCCCTAGCCAAAAACATTCAGTACTTC. Translating gives CASRVALAKNIQYF. The chain combines TRBV28 with TRBJ2-4; no clear D gene. V was pared by 6 bases and J by 0 bases, with 9 bases between. This CDR3 region has 14 residues. The germline gives CDR1 MDHEN, CDR2 SYDVKM. Drawing the rest from reference TRBV28 and TRBJ2-4, the complete variable domain is DVKVTQSSRYLVKRTGEKVFLECVQDMDHENMFWYRQDPGLGLRLIYFSYDVKMKEKGDIPEGYSVSREKKERFSLILESASTNQTSMYLCASRVALAKNIQYFGAGTRLSVL.

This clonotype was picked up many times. DNA for the CDR3: TGTGCCAGCAGTCCTCCGGGGGGCGCAGGGTATGGCTACACCTTC. It is translated as CASSPPGGAGYGYTF. The rearrangement joins TRBV27 to TRBJ1-2; tentative D call: TRBD1 (6 bases). The CDR3 sequence is 15 residues long. The V gene lost 5 bases and the J gene lost 5 bases, with 18 bases spanning the gap. Germline CDR1 is MNHEY and CDR2 is SMNVEV (reference sequence).

In DNA, the CDR3 is TGTGCCAGCAGTAACCAGGACAGCCAAGAGACCCAGTACTTC. This sequence encodes CASSNQDSQETQYF. The chain recombines TRBV12-3 or TRBV12-4 with TRBJ2-5, with a possible D match to TRBD1 (6 bases). Trimming took off 5 bases at V and 1 base at J, with 11 bases between the two ends. The CDR3 consists of 14 residues.

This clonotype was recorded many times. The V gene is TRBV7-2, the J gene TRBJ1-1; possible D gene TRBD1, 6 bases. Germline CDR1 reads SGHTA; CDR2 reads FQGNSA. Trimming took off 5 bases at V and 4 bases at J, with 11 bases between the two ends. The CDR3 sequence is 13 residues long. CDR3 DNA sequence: TGTGCCAGCAGCGTACAGGGTCGCACTGAAGCTTTCTTT. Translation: CASSVQGRTEAFF.